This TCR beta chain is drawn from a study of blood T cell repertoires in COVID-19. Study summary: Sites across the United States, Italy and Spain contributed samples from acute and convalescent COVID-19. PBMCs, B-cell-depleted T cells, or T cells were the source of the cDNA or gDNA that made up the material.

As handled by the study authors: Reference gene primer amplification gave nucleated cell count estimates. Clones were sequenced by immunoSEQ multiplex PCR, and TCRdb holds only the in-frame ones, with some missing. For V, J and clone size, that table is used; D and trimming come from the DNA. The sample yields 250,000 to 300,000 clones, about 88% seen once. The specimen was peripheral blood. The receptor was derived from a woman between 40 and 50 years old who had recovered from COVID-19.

The CDR3 nucleotides read TGTGCCAGCAGCAAAGTTAGCAGTACCATTGGCAATCAGCCCCAGCATTTT. It encodes CASSKVSSTIGNQPQHF. The chain links TRBV21-1 to TRBJ1-5. TRBV21-1 is a recognized pseudogene. The CDR3 spans 17 residues.